What follows describes a single TCR beta chain. This clonotype is judged large (0.1 to 1%). No antigen is known for it. Base-call qualities are not available, and no considerably larger clone is one nucleotide away. This sample was included in a study (dated by TCRdb to between 2016 and 2019). Background on the whole study: Sequence and structural analyses were applied in the study to characterize human CD8+ TCR repertoires that recognize immunodominant viral antigens.

Instrument on record: Illumina HiSeq 2500. TCRdb reworked the public reads: Q25 trimming with fastp, MiXCR clone assembly, productive beta chains retained. Rows with one shared CDR3 protein collapse into an entry with the most common genes and DNA. The sample data list fewer than 2,000 distinct CDR3 sequences, and about a quarter of these were observed just once. Of the sample, about 5.2% is held by the ten largest clones. The junction shows trimming of 0 bases on V and 9 bases on J, and the gene matches do not reach 26 bases of it. CDR1 SGHDT and CDR2 YYEEEE were looked up in the germline V gene. The CDR3 measures 21 amino acids from cysteine to phenylalanine. Only CDR3 DNA remains: 63 bases, in frame from the first base. Summary of the overall study and its limitations: CD8+ TCR repertoires specific to different immunodominant viral antigens were reported to be distinct from each other and highly diverse.

Rearrangement joined TRBV5-6 to TRBJ2-1, with 8 bases matching TRBD2. The sequenced sample was CD8+ T cells (not recorded whether cultured). This TCR was sampled from a female donor. At the DNA level, the sequence is TGTGCCAGCAGCTTGGTTGAGGGGTTGGGTACGGGAGGGCCTCGGTTGGCTGAGCAGTTCTTC. It translates as CASSLVEGLGTGGPRLAEQFF.